This T cell receptor beta chain was recovered during a study of T cells in Graves' hyperthyroidism and ophthalmopathy. General study points: Among thyroid clonotypes expanded above 0.001, most also appeared in blood.

Researchers took RNA transcripts and amplified the TCR beta CDR3 regions from them. First-round RT-PCR of the TCR CDR3 relied on the HTBI primer set. TCRdb re-analysed the multiplex PCR reads in MiXCR, keeping a single row per CDR3 protein. The sample yields a few hundred thousand distinct CDR3 sequences, more than 15% seen once. As to this clonotype: No antigen is known for it.

CDR1 and CDR2 (germline): SGHDT, YYEEEE. CDR3 size: 15 residues. J gave up 7 bases and V 3 bases, and 8 bases lay outside the gene matches. Sequenced input: blood. The V and J genes are TRBV5-6 and TRBJ1-5; 9 bases agree with TRBD1. This sequence was found in a woman between 40 and 50 years old with Graves' ophthalmopathy. CDR3 sequence reads: CASSWGTGSSQPQHF. The CDR3 DNA is TGTGCCAGCAGCTGGGGGACAGGGAGTTCCCAGCCCCAGCATTTT.